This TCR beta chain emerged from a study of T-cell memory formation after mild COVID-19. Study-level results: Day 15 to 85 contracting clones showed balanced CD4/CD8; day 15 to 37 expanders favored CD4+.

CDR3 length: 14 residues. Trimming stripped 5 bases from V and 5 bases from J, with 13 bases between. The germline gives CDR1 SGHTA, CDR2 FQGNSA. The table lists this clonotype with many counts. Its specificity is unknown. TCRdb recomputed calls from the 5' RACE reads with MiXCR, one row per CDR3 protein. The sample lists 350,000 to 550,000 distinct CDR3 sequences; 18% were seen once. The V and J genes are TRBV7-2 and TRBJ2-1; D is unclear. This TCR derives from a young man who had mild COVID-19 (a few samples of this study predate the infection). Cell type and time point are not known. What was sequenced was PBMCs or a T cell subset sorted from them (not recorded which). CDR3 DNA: TGTGCCAGCAGCCCAGGCTTTGCGGACAATGAGCAGTTCTTC. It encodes CASSPGFADNEQFF.